This entry features one TCR beta chain sequence. The data stem from a study of technical replicates of blood from several donors. TCRdb's copy holds only in-frame clones and misses some; the assay was immunoSEQ multiplex PCR. The top ten hold less than 0.4% of the sample, which has 75,000 to 100,000 clones, about 95% seen once. The TCR sequence derives from a human donor in good health. Input material: T cells isolated from PBMCs.

As DNA, the CDR3 is TGTGCCAGCAGTTTCTATACCGGACAGGAAGCTTTCTTT. Its protein product is CASSFYTGQEAFF. The V and J genes are TRBV27 and TRBJ1-1, with D perhaps TRBD1 (6 bases). Trimming pared 3 bases from V and 8 bases from J, leaving 13 bases between. There are 13 residues in the CDR3. Per the germline V gene, CDR1 is MNHEY and CDR2 is SMNVEV (reference sequence).